A single sample gave rise to the 18 T cell receptor beta chains below, sequenced in a study of sequential checkpoint blockade in melanoma (dated by TCRdb to 2018 to 2020). Libraries were made using the immunoSEQ multiplex PCR assay. Here the immuneACCESS table is served through TCRdb, limited to in-frame sequences with V and J called. Missing clones are a known gap in these copies; in checked studies unresolved V genes cover under half, and the rest lacks a known reason. The sample table shows some 10,000 clones, and 23% are seen once. 13% to 15% of the sample is held by the ten biggest clonotypes. The intended sense of this specimen's treatment or condition label: randomized to nivolumab then ipilimumab (arm A) or the reverse (arm B). The sample in question was tumor tissue (inferred from file names), obtained from a patient given nivolumab and ipilimumab in sequence. Every receptor here comes from a human donor with melanoma.

This chain uses TRBV25-1 with TRBJ2-1, with a tentative D call TRBD2 (7 bases). CDR1 is MGHDK, CDR2 SYGVNS, per germline. V was trimmed by 2 bases and J by 4 bases, leaving 9 bases between them. The CDR3 length is 14 residues. CDR3 in amino acids: CASSEAGAYNEQFF. The CDR3 nucleotides read TGTGCCAGCAGTGAAGCGGGGGCTTACAATGAGCAGTTCTTC.

This clone has more than one count but fewer than ten. The rearrangement uses TRBV28 and TRBJ1-2; 11 bases line up with TRBD1. The CDR3 runs 16 residues. V shed 4 bases, J shed 7 bases, and the junction held 11 bases outside the gene matches. The germline V gene has CDR1 MDHEN and CDR2 SYDVKM. CDR3 nucleotide sequence: TGTGCCAGCAGTTCCCCGGGGCCGGGACAGGGGGGTGGCTACACCTTC. Amino acids: CASSSPGPGQGGGYTF.

The chain joins TRBV11-3 to TRBJ2-1; D might be TRBD1 (6 bases). There are 15 residues in the CDR3. Germline loops: CDR1 SGHNT, CDR2 YENEEA. V lost 3 bases and J 4 bases, leaving 13 bases between the germline ends. The CDR3 spells CASSLDWGLYNEQFF. The CDR3 region has the DNA TGTGCCAGCAGCTTGGACTGGGGGCTATACAATGAGCAGTTCTTC.

The chain links TRBV6-8 to TRBJ1-2, with D unresolved. The germline CDR1 and CDR2 sequences are MNHGY and SAAAGT. This CDR3 region has 12 residues. Between the trimmed V and J ends, which lost 7 bases and 0 bases, there was a span of 6 bases. CDR3: CASKQANYGYTF. CDR3 sequence (DNA): TGTGCCAGCAAGCAGGCTAACTATGGCTACACCTTC.

This clone was found many times. The chain joins TRBV13 to TRBJ2-3; 7 bases fit TRBD1. This CDR3 has 16 residues. J was trimmed by 5 bases and V by 1 base; bases with no gene match: 9. Germline V gene data show CDR1 as PRHDT and CDR2 as FYEKMQ (reference sequence). This CDR3 is CASSLVGEGAVDTQYF. CDR3 nucleotide sequence: TGTGCCAGCAGCTTAGTCGGCGAGGGGGCTGTAGATACGCAGTATTTT.

The rearrangement joins TRBV12-2 to TRBJ1-2; TRBD1 is the table's D call, not checked against the DNA. TRBV12-2 is termed a pseudogene. CDR3 length: 14 amino acids. The CDR3 protein is CALLDRTTNYGYTF. The CDR3, as DNA: TGTGCCCTCCTAGACAGGACGACTAACTATGGCTACACCTTC.

The chain carries TRBV5-3 and TRBJ1-4, with D hard to call. TRBV5-3 falls under the ORF class, with uncertain function. V dropped 0 bases and J dropped 8 bases, with 23 bases sitting between them. The CDR3 length is 18 residues. The DNA of the CDR3 is TGTGCCAGAAGCTTGGAAGCGCAGTATCAGTCGGAGAGGGAAAAACTGTTTTTT. Its translation is CARSLEAQYQSEREKLFF.

This clone has just a few counts. The chain is built from TRBV5-1 and TRBJ1-2, with 7 positions matching TRBD1. CDR1 and CDR2 from the germline V gene are SGHRS and YFSETQ. J lost 7 bases, V lost 0 bases, and 15 bases had no gene match. The CDR3 has 17 residues. The CDR3 reads CASSLDPGQATLGGYTF. The CDR3 DNA is TGCGCCAGCAGCTTGGACCCCGGACAGGCGACCCTTGGTGGCTACACCTTC. Full variable domain (rest looked up from reference TRBV5-1 and TRBJ1-2): KAGVTQTPRYLIKTRGQQVTLSCSPISGHRSVSWYQQTPGQGLQFLFEYFSETQRNKGNFPGRFSGRQFSNSRSEMNVSTLELGDSALYLCASSLDPGQATLGGYTFGSGTRLTVV.

This clone was counted a few times. The chain uses TRBV19 and TRBJ2-7, with 7 bases matching TRBD1. Germline CDR1 reads LNHDA; CDR2 reads SQIVND (reference sequence). This CDR3 spans 15 amino acids. J lost 4 bases, V lost 3 bases, and 9 bases had no gene match. The CDR3: CASSIDRADEYEQYF. DNA for the CDR3: TGTGCCAGTAGTATTGACAGGGCGGATGAATACGAGCAGTACTTC. The complete variable domain, with remaining parts taken from reference TRBV19 and TRBJ2-7, reads DGGITQSPKYLFRKEGQNVTLSCEQNLNHDAMYWYRQDPGQGLRLIYYSQIVNDFQKGDIAEGYSVSREKKESFPLTVTSAQKNPTAFYLCASSIDRADEYEQYFGPGTRLTVT.

J is TRBJ1-1 and V is TRBV6-1; no firm D call. The length of the CDR3 is 12 residues. V was cut by 1 base and J by 4 bases, with 4 bases left in between. Germline-derived CDR1 and CDR2 are MNHNS and SASEGT. The CDR3 DNA reads TGTGCCAGCAGTGAAGTGGGCACTGAAGCTTTCTTT. It codes for CASSEVGTEAFF.

This clone appeared a single time. The V and J genes are TRBV10-2 and TRBJ1-1; TRBD1 agrees at 7 bases. The CDR3 has 13 amino acids. The ends lost 5 bases at V and 3 bases at J; junction bases unmatched: 3. Per germline, CDR1 WSHSY and CDR2 SAAADI. CDR3 in amino acids: CASSRTGDTEAFF. The CDR3 nucleotides are TGCGCCAGCAGTCGAACAGGGGACACTGAAGCTTTCTTT.

The chain couples TRBV9 to TRBJ2-1; tentatively, D is TRBD1 (5 bases). V was trimmed by 5 bases and J by 4 bases, leaving 22 bases between them. The germline V gene encodes CDR1 SGDLS and CDR2 YYNGEE. CDR3 length: 17 residues. CDR3 sequence reads: CASRARVWAKGYNEQFF. The CDR3 DNA reads TGTGCCAGCAGAGCCAGGGTTTGGGCGAAGGGTTACAATGAGCAGTTCTTC.

In this sample, this clone turned up once. The chain carries TRBV29-1 and TRBJ2-1; 12 bases align to TRBD2. CDR1 is SQVTM, CDR2 ANQGSEA, per germline. Losses at the gene ends were 6 bases for V and 3 bases for J; bases not matched to a gene: 3. The CDR3 covers 14 residues. The CDR3, as DNA: TGCAGCGTCCTAGCGGGGGGGATCTACAATGAGCAGTTCTTC. Its translation is CSVLAGGIYNEQFF.

This sequence joins TRBV9 and TRBJ2-7; D unresolved. The CDR3 consists of 14 residues. V was trimmed by 5 bases and J by 6 bases, leaving 18 bases between them. CDR1 is SGDLS, CDR2 YYNGEE, per germline. CDR3 residues: CASSEQGPSSEQYV. Written as DNA, the CDR3 is TGTGCCAGCAGTGAACAAGGTCCATCTAGCGAGCAGTACGTC.

The chain has TRBV25-1 and TRBJ2-3, with 7 positions matching TRBD2. Germline V gene sequence: CDR1 MGHDK, CDR2 SYGVNS. The CDR3 has 15 residues. V shed 4 bases and J 4 bases; nucleotides not matched to a gene: 8. The CDR3 DNA reads TGTGCCAGCAGTGGGCGGGACTATTTGGCAGATACGCAGTATTTT. Translation: CASSGRDYLADTQYF. Based on the CDR3 plus reference TRBV25-1 and TRBJ2-3, the full variable domain is EADIYQTPRYLVIGTGKKITLECSQTMGHDKMYWYQQDPGMELHLIHYSYGVNSTEKGDLSSESTVSRIRTEHFPLTLESARPSHTSQYLCASSGRDYLADTQYFGPGTRLTVL.

Comment on this clone: Other DNA sequences in the sample encode the same CDR3. The rearrangement links TRBV14 to TRBJ1-1, with 9 bases identical to TRBD1. V shed 6 bases, J shed 4 bases, and the junction held 3 bases outside the gene matches. The CDR3 runs to 13 residues. Germline CDR1 is SGHDN and CDR2 is FVKESK. The CDR3 spells CASSLTGGTEAFF. The CDR3 nucleotides are TGTGCCAGCAGTTTGACAGGGGGCACTGAAGCTTTCTTT. Complete variable domain (other parts from reference TRBV14 and TRBJ1-1): EAGVTQFPSHSVIEKGQTVTLRCDPISGHDNLYWYRRVMGKEIKFLLHFVKESKQDESGMPNNRFLAERTGGTYSTLKVQPAELEDSGVYFCASSLTGGTEAFFGQGTRLTVV.

The chain couples TRBV11-1 to TRBJ2-2, with D possibly being TRBD1 (5 bases). The CDR3 contains 17 residues. Germline V CDR1 and CDR2: SGHAT, FQDESV (reference sequence). Trimming took 4 bases from V and 7 from J, leaving 22 bases between them. The CDR3 reads CASSSHPTRVLDGELFF. CDR3 DNA: TGTGCCAGCAGCTCTCACCCCACCAGGGTGCTTGACGGGGAGCTGTTTTTT.

This clone appeared many times. V usage is TRBV6-8 and J usage is TRBJ1-4, with 8 positions matching TRBD1. Germline V gives CDR1 MNHGY, CDR2 SAAAGT. This CDR3 is built from 14 residues. The trim removed 6 bases at V and 0 bases at J, leaving 0 bases unmatched. CDR3 region: CASRTGATNEKLFF. The CDR3, as DNA: TGTGCCAGCAGGACAGGGGCAACTAATGAAAAACTGTTTTTT.